What follows are 5 T cell receptor beta chains derived from one specimen sequenced in a study of CD8+ T cells in alopecia areata. RNA was extracted and reverse transcribed into cDNA as the sequencing template. The assay was immunoSEQ multiplex PCR, and TCRdb's table has in-frame clones only and misses some. The top ten clones hold 10% to 14% of a sample with 180,000 or so clones, 50% to 65% of them seen once. Treatment reported: oral pan-JAK inhibitor, 5-10 mg twice daily. Sequences were derived from CD8+ T cells sorted from blood, sampled at week 24, from a patient treated with tofacitinib. These receptors originate from a human donor with alopecia areata.

V is TRBV4-3 and J is TRBJ2-3, with a weak D call TRBD2 (6 bases). Germline V gene lookup returns CDR1 LGHNA and CDR2 YSLEER. V lost 0 bases to trimming and J lost 9 bases, with 10 bases between them. This CDR3 spans 13 amino acids. CDR3 DNA sequence: TGCGCCAGCAGCCAAGAAACTAGCCAGACGCAGTATTTT. It yields the protein CASSQETSQTQYF.

The chain uses TRBV25-1 and TRBJ2-5, with a weak D call TRBD1 (6 bases). The CDR3 covers 15 residues. The germline V gene has CDR1 MGHDK and CDR2 SYGVNS. Trimming took off 5 bases at V and 0 bases at J, with 13 bases between the two ends. This CDR3 is CASSPPDSHQETQYF. In nucleotides, the CDR3 is TGTGCCAGCAGTCCCCCGGACAGCCACCAAGAGACCCAGTACTTC.

The V gene is TRBV2, the J gene TRBJ2-1; 12 bases align to TRBD2. The CDR3 spans 13 residues. The germline gives CDR1 SNHLY, CDR2 FYNNEI. V shed 10 bases and J 5 bases; nucleotides not matched to a gene: 3. The CDR3 nucleotides read TGTGCCACCCGACTAGCGGGGGACAATGAGCAGTTCTTC. This gives the protein CATRLAGDNEQFF.

The chain combines TRBV15 with TRBJ2-3; 8 bases are shared with TRBD2. CDR3 length equals 15 residues. Trimming cost V 5 bases and J 3 bases; bases outside gene matches: 7. Germline V gene sequence: CDR1 LNHNV, CDR2 YYDKDF (reference sequence). The CDR3 region has the DNA TGTGCCACCAGCTCCCTGGCGGGGGGTACAGATACGCAGTATTTT. This sequence encodes CATSSLAGGTDTQYF.

The rearrangement links TRBV6-1 to TRBJ2-7; perhaps D is TRBD1 or TRBD2 (5 bases each). Trimming cost V 10 bases and J 2 bases, with 12 bases left between them. Germline loops: CDR1 MNHNS, CDR2 SASEGT. This CDR3 contains 12 residues. CDR3 nucleotide sequence: TGTGCCACCTCCCGGGGACCCTACGAGCAGTACTTC. Translated: CATSRGPYEQYF.